A single sample is the source of the 26 T cell receptor beta chains below, sequenced in a study of regulatory T cells in long-lasting Graves disease. Through Arm-PCR of CDR3 regions and iRepertoire HTBI primers, TCR beta libraries were built. TCRdb independently ran MiXCR on the multiplex PCR reads; one entry per CDR3 protein. The sample records about 470,000 distinct CDR3 sequences, 20% to 25% being singletons. Time point: persistent/refractory GD, antithyroid drugs over 5 years with positive TRAb. Making the TCR library involved RNA that had been extracted from PBMCs. The material sequenced was peripheral blood mononuclear cells (PBMCs), taken when the disease was refractory, from a patient treated with antithyroid drugs. These receptors all stem from a female donor with Graves disease.

This clonotype has only a few counts. The genes are TRBV11-3 and TRBJ2-4; 12 bases align to TRBD2. Per germline, CDR1 SGHNT and CDR2 YENEEA. This CDR3 contains 17 residues. Trimming took 5 bases from V and 0 from J; bases not matched to a gene: 5. CDR3 sequence reads: CASSPAGLAGAKNIQYF. In nucleotides, the CDR3 is TGTGCCAGCAGCCCCGCGGGACTAGCGGGAGCCAAAAACATTCAGTACTTC.

The rearrangement links TRBV30 to TRBJ2-7, with D perhaps given as TRBD1 or TRBD2 (6 bases each). Germline lookup yields CDR1 GTSNPN and CDR2 SVGIG (reference sequence). V lost 0 bases, J lost 5 bases, and 8 bases lay in between. This CDR3 is 12 amino acids long. The chain's CDR3 is CAWSVGGNEQYF. CDR3 nucleotide sequence: TGTGCCTGGAGTGTAGGGGGGAACGAGCAGTACTTC.

The chain employs TRBV4-1 and TRBJ1-1; 8 bases agree with TRBD1. Unmatched junction bases numbered 8, after V lost 6 bases and J lost 2 bases. This CDR3 is 15 amino acids long. CDR1 and CDR2 (germline): MGHRA, YSYEKL. The CDR3 nucleotides read TGCGCCAGCAGAAAAGACAGGGGAGAAAACACTGAAGCTTTCTTT. Translated, it gives CASRKDRGENTEAFF.

This clonotype was counted ten times or more. This sequence joins TRBV12-3 or TRBV12-4 and TRBJ2-7, with D possibly being TRBD2 (6 bases). V was cut by 3 bases and J by 6 bases, with 24 bases left in between. This CDR3 comprises 17 residues. CDR3 in DNA: TGTGCCAGCAGTTTGCGGGGTTCCAGTAACGACCCCTCCGAGCAGTACTTC. Residues: CASSLRGSSNDPSEQYF.

In this sample, this clonotype turned up many times. The gene calls are TRBV11-1 and TRBJ2-6; D remains unclear. In germline, CDR1 is SGHAT, CDR2 FQDESV (reference sequence). V was shortened by 2 bases and J by 3 bases, with 8 bases between the two germline ends. This CDR3 is 15 amino acids long. The CDR3 sequence: CASSLTVHGANVLTF. CDR3 in DNA: TGTGCCAGCAGCTTAACCGTACATGGGGCCAACGTCCTGACTTTC.

This clonotype was counted between two and nine times. J is TRBJ1-5 and V is TRBV6-5; D remains unclear. The V and J ends lost 0 bases and 6 bases respectively, with 9 bases between them. Germline CDR1 and CDR2: MNHEY and SVGAGI. The CDR3 spans 14 residues. The CDR3 sequence: CASSYSPGIQPQHF. In DNA, the CDR3 is TGTGCCAGCAGTTACTCGCCGGGAATTCAGCCCCAGCATTTT.

This chain uses TRBV25-1 with TRBJ2-2; tentative D call: TRBD1 (5 bases). The CDR3 runs to 12 residues. Per germline, CDR1 MGHDK and CDR2 SYGVNS. V was clipped by 7 bases and J by 5 bases, with 8 bases between them. CDR3 protein: CASKGATGELFF. CDR3 nucleotide sequence: TGTGCCAGCAAAGGGGCAACCGGGGAGCTGTTTTTT.

The chain couples TRBV24-1 to TRBJ2-1, with 10 bases matching TRBD1. CDR1 is KGHDR and CDR2 is SFDVKD in the germline V gene. With 4 bases clipped from V and 4 bases from J, the junction kept 9 bases outside the gene matches. This CDR3 region has 17 residues. This CDR3 is CATSDTGTGVGYNEQFF. Here the CDR3 DNA reads TGTGCCACCAGTGACACTGGGACAGGGGTGGGTTACAATGAGCAGTTCTTC.

This clonotype was recorded a few times. CDR3 in amino acids: CASHPRGGSGGYTF. CDR3 bases: TGTGCCAGTCACCCCAGAGGGGGTAGTGGTGGCTACACCTTC. This chain uses TRBV19 with TRBJ1-2, with D perhaps matching TRBD1 (6 bases). Germline V gene sequence: CDR1 LNHDA, CDR2 SQIVND (reference sequence). This CDR3 comprises 14 residues. The ends were cut back, 8 bases at V and 7 bases at J, with 20 bases in the middle.

Note on this clonotype: A much larger clone sits a single nucleotide away, making a read error possible. A read error is likely, as this CDR3 ends without the conserved phenylalanine or tryptophan. V and J are TRBV6-2 or TRBV6-3 and TRBJ1-1; TRBD1 might be the D (5 bases). The CDR3 is made up of 13 amino acids. Germline CDR1 reads MNHEY; CDR2 reads SVGEGT. V was shortened by 8 bases and J by 7 bases, with 17 bases between the two germline ends. The CDR3 DNA reads as TGTGCCAGCCGGAAGGGGTTTATGAGTGAAGCTTTCTAT. This codes for CASRKGFMSEAFY.

As to this clonotype: The junction shows a germline mismatch at one end, possibly a read error. The chain combines TRBV5-6 with TRBJ2-1, with no clear D. This CDR3 is 11 amino acids long. Germline-derived CDR1 and CDR2 are SGHDT and YYEEEE. CDR3: CAGSFRGEQFF. The CDR3 DNA follows: TGTGCCGGCAGCTTCCGAGGTGAGCAGTTCTTC.

This clonotype occurred many times. The chain links TRBV5-1 to TRBJ1-2; D remains unclear. The V gene's germline CDR1 is SGHRS and CDR2 YFSETQ. The CDR3 is 13 residues long. V was pared by 0 bases and J by 5 bases, with 8 bases between. The CDR3 DNA follows: TGCGCCAGCAGCTTGGCTAGGGAATATGGCTACACCTTC. It codes for CASSLAREYGYTF.

The chain uses TRBV19 and TRBJ1-1, with 8 bases identical to TRBD1. With V trimmed by 4 bases and J by 11 bases, 12 bases remained unmatched. The CDR3 length is 14 residues. CDR1 is LNHDA, CDR2 SQIVND, per germline (reference sequence). The CDR3 region is CASSTSSGGGAAFF. In DNA form, the CDR3 reads TGTGCCAGTAGTACATCATCAGGGGGCGGTGCGGCTTTCTTT. Full variable domain (remainder filled in from reference TRBV19 and TRBJ1-1): DGGITQSPKYLFRKEGQNVTLSCEQNLNHDAMYWYRQDPGQGLRLIYYSQIVNDFQKGDIAEGYSVSREKKESFPLTVTSAQKNPTAFYLCASSTSSGGGAAFFGQGTRLTVV.

CDR3 sequence: CASSLAGGSASSYEQYF. Here the CDR3 DNA reads TGTGCCAGCAGCTTAGCGGGGGGGAGCGCTAGCTCCTACGAGCAGTACTTC. The rearrangement joins TRBV7-9 to TRBJ2-7; 7 bases match TRBD2. Germline values: CDR1 SEHNR, CDR2 FQNEAQ (reference sequence). CDR3 length: 17 residues. The trim removed 0 bases at V and 0 bases at J, leaving 8 bases unmatched.

About this clonotype itself: This may come from a read error, since a much larger clone is one base off. The gene calls are TRBV7-8 and TRBJ1-1; tentative D call: TRBD1 (5 bases). Germline V gives CDR1 SGHVS, CDR2 FQNEAQ. The CDR3 is 14 residues long. This chain's CDR3 is CVSSLEAGMTEAFF. The DNA of the CDR3 is TGTGTCAGCAGCTTAGAGGCAGGGATGACTGAAGCTTTCTTT.

This clonotype was observed at least ten times. This chain links TRBV2 with TRBJ1-1, with 7 nucleotides matching TRBD1. The germline CDR1 and CDR2 sequences are SNHLY and FYNNEI. V lost 4 bases and J lost 5; bases outside the gene matches: 4. This CDR3 region has 13 residues. CDR3 sequence reads: CASSVQGTTEAFF. In DNA form, the CDR3 reads TGTGCCAGCAGTGTACAGGGGACGACTGAAGCTTTCTTT.

A note on this clonotype: This may stem from a read error, because a much larger clone lies one nucleotide away. No conserved phenylalanine or tryptophan ends this CDR3, so it is likely a read error. V usage is TRBV28 and J usage is TRBJ2-7; perhaps TRBD1 as D (5 bases). The germline V gene encodes CDR1 MDHEN and CDR2 SYDVKM. The V end was cut by 1 base, the J end by 3 bases, with 10 bases between. The CDR3 is 14 residues long. The CDR3 nucleotides read TGTGCCAGCAGTTTATCCCAGGGATACTACGAGCAGTACTAC. Encoded protein: CASSLSQGYYEQYY.

This clonotype was observed at least ten times. The rearrangement uses TRBV12-3 or TRBV12-4 and TRBJ1-1, with 9 bases identical to TRBD1. J was trimmed by 0 bases and V by 2 bases; bases with no gene match: 10. The CDR3 covers 18 residues. In DNA, the CDR3 is TGTGCCAGCAGTTTATCTCACACAGGGGGCTTAATGAACACTGAAGCTTTCTTT. Translating gives CASSLSHTGGLMNTEAFF.

This clonotype was observed many times. The chain couples TRBV7-2 to TRBJ1-2; D may be TRBD1 (6 bases). Trimming left V 5 bases short and J 6 bases short, with 19 bases between. Germline CDR1 SGHTA, CDR2 FQGNSA. The CDR3 covers 15 residues. The CDR3 region is CASSANRASRNGYTF. DNA for the CDR3: TGTGCCAGCAGCGCCAACAGGGCCTCGCGGAATGGCTACACCTTC. Combining the CDR3 with reference TRBV7-2 and TRBJ1-2 gives the whole variable domain GAGVSQSPSNKVTEKGKDVELRCDPISGHTALYWYRQSLGQGLEFLIYFQGNSAPDKSGLPSDRFSAERTGGSVSTLTIQRTQQEDSAVYLCASSANRASRNGYTFGSGTRLTVV.

This clonotype was recorded many times. This chain joins TRBV20-1 and TRBJ2-7, with 9 bases matching TRBD1. Losses at the gene ends were 1 base for V and 3 bases for J; bases not matched to a gene: 13. This CDR3 has 17 residues. Looked up from germline, CDR1 is DFQATT and CDR2 is SNEGSKA (reference sequence). The CDR3 bases are TGCAGTGCTAGAGGGCCAAACAGGGGGCACAACCTCTACGAGCAGTACTTC. It specifies CSARGPNRGHNLYEQYF.

This chain connects TRBV6-6 to TRBJ1-5; D unresolved. The germline V gene has CDR1 MNHNY and CDR2 SVGAGI (reference sequence). V lost 0 bases and J lost 8, with 8 bases in between. The CDR3 is made up of 13 amino acids. CDR3 residues: CASSYSQAEPQHF. In DNA form, the CDR3 reads TGTGCCAGCAGTTACTCGCAGGCTGAGCCCCAGCATTTT.

The chain couples TRBV19 to TRBJ2-7, with 7 bases aligning to TRBD2. The CDR3 covers 15 residues. V shed 8 bases and J 7 bases; nucleotides not matched to a gene: 17. Germline V gene sequence: CDR1 LNHDA, CDR2 SQIVND (reference sequence). The CDR3 DNA reads as TGTGCCAGTTCCCTGAGGGCTAGCGGCTCCCGGGAGCAGTACTTC. Translated: CASSLRASGSREQYF. Supplemented by reference TRBV19 and TRBJ2-7, the full variable domain reads DGGITQSPKYLFRKEGQNVTLSCEQNLNHDAMYWYRQDPGQGLRLIYYSQIVNDFQKGDIAEGYSVSREKKESFPLTVTSAQKNPTAFYLCASSLRASGSREQYFGPGTRLTVT.

In this sample, this clonotype turned up many times. V usage is TRBV5-6 and J usage is TRBJ2-3; possible D gene TRBD2, 6 bases. The V end was cut by 4 bases, the J end by 14 bases, with 26 bases between. CDR3 length equals 15 residues. Germline CDR1 is SGHDT and CDR2 is YYEEEE. In DNA form, the CDR3 reads TGTGCCAGCAGCACCATGGGAGGACTCCCGCCCGCGGCGTATTTT. Amino acid sequence: CASSTMGGLPPAAYF. Combining the CDR3 with reference TRBV5-6 and TRBJ2-3 gives the whole variable domain DAGVTQSPTHLIKTRGQQVTLRCSPKSGHDTVSWYQQALGQGPQFIFQYYEEEERQRGNFPDRFSGHQFPNYSSELNVNALLLGDSALYLCASSTMGGLPPAAYFGPGTRLTVL.

The table lists this clonotype with many counts. The rearrangement links TRBV28 to TRBJ1-1, with a possible D match to TRBD1 (5 bases). The germline V and J ends were trimmed by 6 bases and 5 bases, with 22 bases remaining between them. The germline V gene encodes CDR1 MDHEN and CDR2 SYDVKM. This CDR3 is built from 16 residues. The DNA for the CDR3 is TGTGCCAGCAGAAGCGGGAGCCTCTGGGGGGAAACTGAAGCTTTCTTT. Encoded protein: CASRSGSLWGETEAFF.

This clonotype has a handful of counts. The rearrangement uses TRBV5-1 and TRBJ1-1; D unclear. The germline V and J ends were trimmed by 5 bases and 0 bases, with 14 bases remaining between them. Germline V CDR1 and CDR2: SGHRS, YFSETQ. The CDR3 length is 15 residues. CDR3 amino acids: CASRVYSGMNTEAFF. The DNA of the CDR3 is TGCGCCAGCAGAGTCTATTCAGGTATGAACACTGAAGCTTTCTTT.

As regards this clonotype: The junction departs from the called germline gene at one end, perhaps through a read error. The gene calls are TRBV11-2 and TRBJ1-1; D is unresolved. This CDR3 has 15 amino acids. Germline lookup yields CDR1 SGHAT and CDR2 FQNNGV. The CDR3 reads CASSLDAQRGTEASF. The DNA of the CDR3 is TGTGCCAGCAGCTTAGACGCCCAGAGAGGTACTGAAGCTTCCTTT.